The next 5 T cell receptor beta chains were all read from a single sample in a study of control samples from healthy donors and cancer patients. Clones were sequenced by immunoSEQ multiplex PCR, and TCRdb holds only the in-frame ones, with some missing. This repertoire shows 150,000 to 200,000 clones, roughly 90% found once; its top ten account for 12%. Sequences were obtained from blood. These receptors were obtained from a young man in good health.

The chain couples TRBV5-5 to TRBJ2-7, with D unclear. The CDR3 runs to 13 residues. The germline V gene encodes CDR1 SGHKS and CDR2 YYEKEE (reference sequence). Trimming took off 0 bases at V and 3 bases at J, with 7 bases between the two ends. CDR3 region: CASSLDYSYEQYF. CDR3 bases: TGTGCCAGCAGCTTGGACTACAGCTACGAGCAGTACTTC. Looking up the rest from reference TRBV5-5 and TRBJ2-7 gives the full variable domain: DAGVTQSPTHLIKTRGQQVTLRCSPISGHKSVSWYQQVLGQGPQFIFQYYEKEERGRGNFPDRFSARQFPNYSSELNVNALLLGDSALYLCASSLDYSYEQYFGPGTRLTVT.

Turning to this clone: The sample has other DNA sequences that encode this CDR3 too. The chain combines TRBV7-9 with TRBJ2-6; D gene unclear. Germline loops: CDR1 SEHNR, CDR2 FQNEAQ (reference sequence). V lost 6 bases and J 0 bases, leaving 6 bases between the germline ends. The CDR3 is 14 amino acids. The CDR3 DNA reads as TGTGCCAGCAGGGGTGACTCTGGGGCCAACGTCCTGACTTTC. Its translation: CASRGDSGANVLTF.

This chain joins TRBV19 and TRBJ2-2, with D perhaps TRBD2 (6 bases). The CDR3 contains 16 residues. V lost 3 bases and J 4 bases, leaving 15 bases between the germline ends. The germline V gene encodes CDR1 LNHDA and CDR2 SQIVND (reference sequence). CDR3 nucleotide sequence: TGTGCCAGTAGTATCCGGGGGAGAGGTTTCACCGGGGAGCTGTTTTTT. Protein sequence: CASSIRGRGFTGELFF.

The chain combines TRBV6-6 with TRBJ2-3; D gene uncertain. This CDR3 comprises 15 residues. V dropped 4 bases and J dropped 0 bases, with 11 bases sitting between them. Germline V CDR1 and CDR2: MNHNY, SVGAGI (reference sequence). In DNA, the CDR3 is TGTGCCAGCAGTTTGACACCTCTCAGCACAGATACGCAGTATTTT. Its translation: CASSLTPLSTDTQYF.

The J gene is TRBJ1-5, the V gene TRBV24-1; the match to TRBD1 covers 8 bases. Germline CDR1 is KGHDR and CDR2 is SFDVKD. J lost 5 bases, V lost 3 bases, and 5 bases had no gene match. CDR3 size: 15 residues. CDR3: CATSDTGRGHQPQHF. The DNA of the CDR3 is TGTGCCACCAGTGATACGGGCAGGGGGCATCAGCCCCAGCATTTT.